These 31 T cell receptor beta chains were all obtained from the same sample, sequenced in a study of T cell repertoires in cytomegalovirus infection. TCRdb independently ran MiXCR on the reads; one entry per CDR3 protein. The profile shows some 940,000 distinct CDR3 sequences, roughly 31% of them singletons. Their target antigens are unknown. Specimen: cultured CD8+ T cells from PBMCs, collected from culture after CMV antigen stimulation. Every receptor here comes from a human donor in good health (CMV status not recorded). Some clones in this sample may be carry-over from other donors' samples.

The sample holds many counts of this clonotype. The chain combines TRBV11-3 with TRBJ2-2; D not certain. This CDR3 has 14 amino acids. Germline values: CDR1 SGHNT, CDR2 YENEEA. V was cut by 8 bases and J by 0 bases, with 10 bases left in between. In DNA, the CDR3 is TGTGCCAGCCGAGGCGGCGCGAACACCGGGGAGCTGTTTTTT. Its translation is CASRGGANTGELFF.

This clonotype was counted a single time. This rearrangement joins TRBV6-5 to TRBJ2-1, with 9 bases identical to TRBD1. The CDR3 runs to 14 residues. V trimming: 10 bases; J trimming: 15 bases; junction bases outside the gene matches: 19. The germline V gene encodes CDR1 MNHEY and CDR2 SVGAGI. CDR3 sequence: CANKLSRDRGEGFF. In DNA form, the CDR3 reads TGTGCCAACAAACTCTCCAGAGACAGGGGGGAGGGGTTCTTC.

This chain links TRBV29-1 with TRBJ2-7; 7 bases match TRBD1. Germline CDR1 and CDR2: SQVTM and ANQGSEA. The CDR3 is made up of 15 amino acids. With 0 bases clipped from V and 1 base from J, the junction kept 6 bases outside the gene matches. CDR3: CSVEDAGQVSYEQYF. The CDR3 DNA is TGCAGCGTTGAAGATGCCGGACAGGTTTCCTACGAGCAGTACTTC.

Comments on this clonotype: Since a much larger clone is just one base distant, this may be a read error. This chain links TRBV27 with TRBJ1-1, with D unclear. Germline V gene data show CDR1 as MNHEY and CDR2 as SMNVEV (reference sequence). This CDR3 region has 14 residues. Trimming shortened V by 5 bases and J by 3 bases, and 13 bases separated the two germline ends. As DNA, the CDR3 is TGTGCCAGCAGTGGGAACAGTGGAGACACTGAAGCTTTCTTT. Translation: CASSGNSGDTEAFF.

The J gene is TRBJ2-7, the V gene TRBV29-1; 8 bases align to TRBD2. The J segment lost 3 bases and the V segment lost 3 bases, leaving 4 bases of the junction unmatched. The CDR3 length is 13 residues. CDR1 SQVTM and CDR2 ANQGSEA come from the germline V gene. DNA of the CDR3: TGCAGCGTTGATTCCAGCGGGGGCTACGAGCAGTACTTC. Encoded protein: CSVDSSGGYEQYF.

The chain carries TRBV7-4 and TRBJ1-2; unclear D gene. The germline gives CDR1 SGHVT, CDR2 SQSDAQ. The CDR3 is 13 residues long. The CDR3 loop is CALTSSIGNGYTF. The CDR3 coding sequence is TGTGCTCTTACCAGCAGCATCGGCAATGGCTACACCTTC.

This CDR3 reads CAIKSQGAREAFF. The CDR3 coding sequence is TGTGCCATCAAGTCTCAGGGGGCGAGGGAAGCTTTCTTT. The gene calls are TRBV10-3 and TRBJ1-1, with 8 bases identical to TRBD1. V lost 7 bases to trimming and J lost 8 bases; unmatched junction nucleotides: 9. CDR3 length: 13 amino acids. Germline CDR1 is ENHRY and CDR2 is SYGVKD.

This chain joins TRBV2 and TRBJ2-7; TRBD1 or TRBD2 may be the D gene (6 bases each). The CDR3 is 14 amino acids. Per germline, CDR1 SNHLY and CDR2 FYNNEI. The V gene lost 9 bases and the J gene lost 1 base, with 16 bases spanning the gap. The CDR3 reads CASTEGGYSYEQYF. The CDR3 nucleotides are TGTGCCAGTACTGAGGGGGGATATTCCTACGAGCAGTACTTC.

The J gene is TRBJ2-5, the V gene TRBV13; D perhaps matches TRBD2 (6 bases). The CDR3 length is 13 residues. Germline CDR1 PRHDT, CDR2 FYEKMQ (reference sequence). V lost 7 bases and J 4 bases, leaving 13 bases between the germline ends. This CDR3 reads CASTRGRGETQYF. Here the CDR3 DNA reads TGTGCCAGCACCAGAGGGCGGGGAGAGACCCAGTACTTC. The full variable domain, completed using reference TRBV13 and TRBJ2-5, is AAGVIQSPRHLIKEKRETATLKCYPIPRHDTVYWYQQGPGQDPQFLISFYEKMQSDKGSIPDRFSAQQFSDYHSELNMSSLELGDSALYFCASTRGRGETQYFGPGTRLLVL.

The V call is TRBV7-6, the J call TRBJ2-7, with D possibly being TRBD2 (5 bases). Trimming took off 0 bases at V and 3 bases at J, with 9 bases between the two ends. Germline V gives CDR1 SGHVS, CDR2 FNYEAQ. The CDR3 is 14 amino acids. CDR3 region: CASSLAGVNYEQYV. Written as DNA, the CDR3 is TGTGCCAGCAGCTTAGCGGGAGTCAACTACGAGCAGTACGTC.

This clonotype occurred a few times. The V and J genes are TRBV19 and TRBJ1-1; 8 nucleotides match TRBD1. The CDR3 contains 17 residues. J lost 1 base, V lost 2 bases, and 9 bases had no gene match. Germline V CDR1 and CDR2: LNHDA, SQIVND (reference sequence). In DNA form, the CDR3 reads TGTGCCAGTAGTATATGGGGACAGGCCTCAGGGAACACTGAAGCTTTCTTT. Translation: CASSIWGQASGNTEAFF.

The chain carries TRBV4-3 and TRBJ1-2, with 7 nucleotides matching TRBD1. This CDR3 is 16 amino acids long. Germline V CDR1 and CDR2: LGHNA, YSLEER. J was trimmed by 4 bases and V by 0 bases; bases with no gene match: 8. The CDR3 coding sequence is TGCGCCAGCAGCCAAGATCGAGGGGGCAGCGGCTATGGCTACACCTTC. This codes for CASSQDRGGSGYGYTF.

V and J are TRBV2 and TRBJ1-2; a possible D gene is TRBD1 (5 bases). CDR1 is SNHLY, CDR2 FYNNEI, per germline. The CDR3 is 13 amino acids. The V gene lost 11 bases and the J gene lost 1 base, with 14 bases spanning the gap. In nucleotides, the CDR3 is TGTGCCGCAATGCCAGGGTATAACTATGGCTACACCTTC. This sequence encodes CAAMPGYNYGYTF.

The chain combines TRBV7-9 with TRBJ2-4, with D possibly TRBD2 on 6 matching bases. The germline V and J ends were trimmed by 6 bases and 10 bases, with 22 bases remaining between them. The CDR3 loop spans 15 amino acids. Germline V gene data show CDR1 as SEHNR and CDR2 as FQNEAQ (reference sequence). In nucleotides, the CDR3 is TGTGCCAGCAGTCTCGGGGGAATGGACTTGGGAATTCAGTACTTC. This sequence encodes CASSLGGMDLGIQYF.

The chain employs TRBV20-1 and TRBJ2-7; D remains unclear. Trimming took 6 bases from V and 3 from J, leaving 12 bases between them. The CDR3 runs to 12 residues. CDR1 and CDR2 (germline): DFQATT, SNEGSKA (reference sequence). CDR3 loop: CSAVDGYYEQYV. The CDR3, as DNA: TGCAGTGCAGTCGACGGTTACTACGAGCAGTACGTC.

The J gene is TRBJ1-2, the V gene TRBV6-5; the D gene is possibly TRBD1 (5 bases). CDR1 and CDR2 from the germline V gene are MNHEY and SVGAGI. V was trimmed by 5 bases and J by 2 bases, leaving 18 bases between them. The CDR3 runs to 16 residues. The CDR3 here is CASSPPTDRLNYGYTF. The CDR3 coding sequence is TGTGCCAGCAGTCCGCCCACCGACAGACTAAACTATGGCTACACCTTC.

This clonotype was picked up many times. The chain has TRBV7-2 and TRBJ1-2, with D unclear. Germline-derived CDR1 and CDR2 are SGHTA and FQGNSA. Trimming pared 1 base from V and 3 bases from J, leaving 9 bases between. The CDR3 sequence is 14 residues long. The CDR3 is CASSLVSRHYGYTF. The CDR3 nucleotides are TGTGCCAGCAGCTTAGTGAGCAGGCACTATGGCTACACCTTC.

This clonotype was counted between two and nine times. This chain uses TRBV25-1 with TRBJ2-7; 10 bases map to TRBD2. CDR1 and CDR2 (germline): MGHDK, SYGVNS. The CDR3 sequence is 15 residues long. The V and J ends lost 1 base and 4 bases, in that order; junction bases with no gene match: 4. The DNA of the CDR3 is TGTGCCAGCAGTGAATCGAGTAGCGGGAGGTACGAGCAGTACTTC. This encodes CASSESSSGRYEQYF.

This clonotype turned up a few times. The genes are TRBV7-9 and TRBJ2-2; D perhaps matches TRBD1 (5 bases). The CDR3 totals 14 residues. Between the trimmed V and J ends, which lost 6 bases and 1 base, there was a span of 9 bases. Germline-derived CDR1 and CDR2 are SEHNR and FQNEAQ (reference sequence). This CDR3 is CASRPDMNTGELFF. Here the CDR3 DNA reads TGTGCCAGCAGGCCGGACATGAACACCGGGGAGCTGTTTTTT.

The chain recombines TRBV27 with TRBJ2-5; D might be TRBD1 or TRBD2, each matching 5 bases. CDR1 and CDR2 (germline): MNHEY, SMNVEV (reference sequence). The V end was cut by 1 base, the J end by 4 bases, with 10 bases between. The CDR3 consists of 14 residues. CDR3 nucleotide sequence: TGTGCCAGCAGTTTATATGTGGGGGTAGAGACCCAGTACTTC. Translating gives CASSLYVGVETQYF.

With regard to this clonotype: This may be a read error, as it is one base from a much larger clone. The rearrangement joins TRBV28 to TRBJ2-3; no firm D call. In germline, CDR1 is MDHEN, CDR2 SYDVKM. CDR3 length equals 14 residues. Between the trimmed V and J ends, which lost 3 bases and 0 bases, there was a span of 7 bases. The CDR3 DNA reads TGTGCCAGCAGTTTCGGATCTAGCACAGATACGCAGTATTTT. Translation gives CASSFGSSTDTQYF.

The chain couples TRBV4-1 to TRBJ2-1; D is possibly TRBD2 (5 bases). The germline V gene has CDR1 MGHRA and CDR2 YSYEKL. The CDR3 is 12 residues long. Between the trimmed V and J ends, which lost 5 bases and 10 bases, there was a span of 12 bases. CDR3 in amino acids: CASSSNTGEQFF. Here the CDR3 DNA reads TGCGCCAGCAGCTCGAACACGGGGGAGCAGTTCTTC.

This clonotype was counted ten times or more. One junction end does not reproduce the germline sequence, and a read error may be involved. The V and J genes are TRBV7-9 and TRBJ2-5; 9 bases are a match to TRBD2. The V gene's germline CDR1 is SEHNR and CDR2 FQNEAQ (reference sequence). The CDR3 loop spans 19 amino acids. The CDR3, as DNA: TGTGCCAGCAGGTTAGGACTAGCGAGAAAGACCCTTTTCAACGAGACCCAGTACTTC. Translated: CASRLGLARKTLFNETQYF.

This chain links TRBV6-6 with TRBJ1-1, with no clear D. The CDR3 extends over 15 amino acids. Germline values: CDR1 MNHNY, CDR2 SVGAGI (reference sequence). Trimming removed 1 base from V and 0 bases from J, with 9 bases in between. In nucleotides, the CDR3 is TGTGCCAGCAGTTACTTGGACGGACTGAACACTGAAGCTTTCTTT. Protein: CASSYLDGLNTEAFF.

CDR3 DNA sequence: TGTGCCAGCAGCTGGAAGGGGGGAATCCTGACTTTC. Translated: CASSWKGGILTF. V gene TRBV27 combines with J gene TRBJ2-6; D might be TRBD1 or TRBD2, each matching 6 bases. V lost 6 bases and J 14 bases, leaving 14 bases between the germline ends. CDR1 is MNHEY, CDR2 SMNVEV, per germline (reference sequence). The CDR3 spans 12 residues.

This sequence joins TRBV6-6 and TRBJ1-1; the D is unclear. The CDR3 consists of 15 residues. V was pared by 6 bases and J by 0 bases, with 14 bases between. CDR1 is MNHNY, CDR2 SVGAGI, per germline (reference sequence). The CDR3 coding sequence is TGTGCCAGCAGCCGGTCCCCTTTAATGAACACTGAAGCTTTCTTT. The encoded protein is CASSRSPLMNTEAFF.

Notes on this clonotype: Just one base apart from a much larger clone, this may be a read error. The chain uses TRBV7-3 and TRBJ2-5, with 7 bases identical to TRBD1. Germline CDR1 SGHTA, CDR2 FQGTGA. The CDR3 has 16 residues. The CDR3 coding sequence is TGTGCCTGCAGCCCCCCCGGGACAGCTGTCGGAGAGACCCAGTACTTC. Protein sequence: CACSPPGTAVGETQYF.

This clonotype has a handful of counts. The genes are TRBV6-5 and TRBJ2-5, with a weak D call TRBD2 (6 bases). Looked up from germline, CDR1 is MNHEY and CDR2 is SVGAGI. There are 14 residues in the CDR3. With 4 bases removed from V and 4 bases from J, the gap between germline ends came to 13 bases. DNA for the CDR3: TGTGCCAGCAGTTCCCCGGGGGTGGGAGAGACCCAGTACTTC. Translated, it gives CASSSPGVGETQYF.

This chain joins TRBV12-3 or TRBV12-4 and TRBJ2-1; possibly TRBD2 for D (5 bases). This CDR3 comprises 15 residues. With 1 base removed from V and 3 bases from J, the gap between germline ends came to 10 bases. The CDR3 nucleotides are TGTGCCAGCAGTTTAGGAGGGAGAGTCTACAATGAGCAGTTCTTC. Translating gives CASSLGGRVYNEQFF.

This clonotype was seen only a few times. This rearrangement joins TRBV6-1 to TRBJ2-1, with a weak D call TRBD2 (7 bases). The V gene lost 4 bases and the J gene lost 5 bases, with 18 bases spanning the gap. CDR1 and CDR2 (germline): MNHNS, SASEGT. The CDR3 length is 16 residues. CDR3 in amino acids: CASSVRGGERNNEQFF. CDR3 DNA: TGTGCCAGCAGTGTTCGAGGGGGGGAAAGGAACAATGAGCAGTTCTTC.

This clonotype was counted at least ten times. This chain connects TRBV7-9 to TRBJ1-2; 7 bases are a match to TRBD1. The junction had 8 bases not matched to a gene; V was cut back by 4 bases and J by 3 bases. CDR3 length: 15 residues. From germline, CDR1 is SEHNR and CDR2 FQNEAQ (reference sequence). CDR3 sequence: CASSYRQGEDYGYTF. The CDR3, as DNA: TGTGCCAGCAGCTACCGACAGGGTGAAGACTATGGCTACACCTTC.